These 32 T cell receptor beta chains were all obtained from the same sample, sequenced in a study of cytomegalovirus exposure and HLA in healthy donors. The PCR was carried out with 60 Vbeta primers and 13 Jbeta primers. Sequenced by immunoSEQ multiplex PCR; TCRdb stores in-frame clones only, minus some. The sample consists of about 160,000 clones, approximately 80% of them appearing once. The sample taken for sequencing was PBMCs. The receptors stem from a man in his fifties in good health and CMV-seropositive.

The chain combines TRBV7-9 with TRBJ2-2, with a tentative D call TRBD1 (6 bases). CDR1 SEHNR and CDR2 FQNEAQ come from the germline V gene (reference sequence). This CDR3 is 17 amino acids long. The V end lost 1 base, the J end lost 0 bases, and 12 bases lay between the germline ends. The CDR3 DNA reads as TGTGCCAGCAGCTTAGGACGGACAGCTTCGAACACCGGGGAGCTGTTTTTT. Protein: CASSLGRTASNTGELFF. Full variable domain (remainder filled in from reference TRBV7-9 and TRBJ2-2): DTGVSQNPRHKITKRGQNVTFRCDPISEHNRLYWYRQTLGQGPEFLTYFQNEAQLEKSRLLSDRFSAERPKGSFSTLEIQRTEQGDSAMYLCASSLGRTASNTGELFFGEGSRLTVL.

This chain uses TRBV29-1 with TRBJ1-1; D may be TRBD1 (6 bases). Germline values: CDR1 SQVTM, CDR2 ANQGSEA. The ends were cut back, 4 bases at V and 5 bases at J, with 11 bases in the middle. This CDR3 has 12 residues. The CDR3 DNA follows: TGCAGCGTTGGACAGGCGGTAACTGAAGCTTTCTTT. Its protein product is CSVGQAVTEAFF.

This sequence joins TRBV7-9 and TRBJ2-7; 10 positions agree with TRBD1. The CDR3 loop spans 14 amino acids. V trimming: 5 bases; J trimming: 3 bases; junction bases outside the gene matches: 4. The V gene's germline CDR1 is SEHNR and CDR2 FQNEAQ (reference sequence). The CDR3 region is CASSNDRGLYEQYF. CDR3 DNA sequence: TGTGCCAGCAGCAACGACAGGGGGCTCTACGAGCAGTACTTC.

Of note for this clone: Other DNA sequences of this sample code for an identical CDR3. The chain is built from TRBV9 and TRBJ2-5; TRBD2 aligns across 8 bases. Germline CDR1 SGDLS, CDR2 YYNGEE. V shed 0 bases and J 5 bases; nucleotides not matched to a gene: 12. The CDR3 covers 17 residues. CDR3 nucleotide sequence: TGTGCCAGCAGCGTAGGGGTTAGCGGGGATCTACAGGAGACCCAGTACTTC. Protein product: CASSVGVSGDLQETQYF.

The V call is TRBV28, the J call TRBJ2-1, with a possible D match to TRBD2 (5 bases). V was shortened by 9 bases and J by 2 bases, with 17 bases between the two germline ends. Germline CDR1 MDHEN, CDR2 SYDVKM. The CDR3 has 15 residues. CDR3 nucleotides: TGTGCCAGTCTTCTCCGGAGCGGCCCCTACAATGAGCAGTTCTTC. Protein sequence: CASLLRSGPYNEQFF.

CDR3 protein: CASSLGRDSDYNEQFF. The DNA for the CDR3 is TGTGCCAGCAGTTTGGGCCGGGACAGCGACTACAATGAGCAGTTCTTC. The gene calls are TRBV25-1 and TRBJ2-1; 7 bases line up with TRBD1. With 5 bases clipped from V and 3 bases from J, the junction kept 10 bases outside the gene matches. Germline assignment: CDR1 MGHDK and CDR2 SYGVNS. The CDR3 contains 16 residues.

The V call is TRBV27, the J call TRBJ2-3; TRBD2 matches 11 bases. CDR1 and CDR2 from the germline V gene are MNHEY and SMNVEV (reference sequence). Unmatched junction bases numbered 9, after V lost 3 bases and J lost 1 base. This CDR3 is 18 amino acids long. The CDR3 spells CASSFGTSGSYRTDTQYF. The CDR3 DNA reads as TGTGCCAGCAGTTTTGGAACTAGCGGGAGTTACCGCACAGATACGCAGTATTTT.

This rearrangement joins TRBV5-1 to TRBJ2-2; perhaps TRBD1 as D (5 bases). Trimming pared 0 bases from V and 5 bases from J, leaving 17 bases between. Germline V gives CDR1 SGHRS, CDR2 YFSETQ. The CDR3 covers 17 residues. The CDR3 sequence is CASSLDRPGPRTGELFF. As DNA, the CDR3 is TGCGCCAGCAGCTTGGACAGGCCCGGACCGAGGACCGGGGAGCTGTTTTTT.

The rearrangement links TRBV28 to TRBJ2-1; 9 bases agree with TRBD2. The V gene end was trimmed by 4 bases and the J gene end by 5 bases; junction bases not matched to a gene: 6. The CDR3 length is 15 residues. CDR1 and CDR2 (germline): MDHEN, SYDVKM. The CDR3 DNA is TGTGCCAGCAGTTCGGGAGCGGGGGGCCACAATGAGCAGTTCTTC. Protein sequence: CASSSGAGGHNEQFF.

In regard to this clone: Other DNA sequences in this specimen translate into the identical CDR3. This chain joins TRBV30 and TRBJ1-3; D perhaps matches TRBD1 (5 bases). This CDR3 has 13 residues. V was clipped by 3 bases and J by 16 bases, with 22 bases between them. Germline V CDR1 and CDR2: GTSNPN, SVGIG (reference sequence). The CDR3 loop reads CAWSVPPGPSVYF. In nucleotides, the CDR3 is TGTGCCTGGAGCGTACCCCCAGGGCCCTCCGTCTATTTT.

The rearrangement links TRBV6-5 to TRBJ1-4, with 9 bases fitting TRBD1. Germline V gives CDR1 MNHEY, CDR2 SVGAGI. J lost 8 bases, V lost 0 bases, and 7 bases had no gene match. This CDR3 is built from 16 residues. DNA for the CDR3: TGTGCCAGCAGTTACTCAGCACAGGGGGCGAGCGAAAAACTGTTTTTT. It encodes CASSYSAQGASEKLFF.

The chain recombines TRBV9 with TRBJ2-5, with 12 bases matching TRBD2. The V gene end was trimmed by 0 bases and the J gene end by 5 bases; junction bases not matched to a gene: 8. This CDR3 is built from 17 residues. CDR1 and CDR2 from the germline V gene are SGDLS and YYNGEE. The DNA of the CDR3 is TGTGCCAGCAGCGTAGGGGAACTAGCGGGAGGAGGTGAGACCCAGTACTTC. Translated: CASSVGELAGGGETQYF.

V gene TRBV7-3 combines with J gene TRBJ2-7; a possible D gene is TRBD1 (5 bases). From germline, CDR1 is SGHTA and CDR2 FQGTGA. V was pared by 3 bases and J by 3 bases, with 9 bases between. The CDR3 consists of 13 residues. The CDR3 DNA is TGTGCCAGCAGCTTTGGGGCAAACTACGAGCAGTACTTC. Its protein product is CASSFGANYEQYF.

This chain joins TRBV4-1 and TRBJ2-3; D is possibly TRBD1 (5 bases). CDR1 and CDR2 from the germline V gene are MGHRA and YSYEKL. Trimming left V 5 bases short and J 1 base short, with 7 bases between. The CDR3 totals 13 residues. The CDR3 bases are TGCGCCAGCAGCAAACAGGGCACAGATACGCAGTATTTT. Protein product: CASSKQGTDTQYF.

The CDR3 sequence: CASSFLSGETQYF. The DNA for the CDR3 is TGTGCCAGCAGCTTCCTGTCAGGGGAGACCCAGTACTTC. This chain joins TRBV5-6 and TRBJ2-5; a weak D match, TRBD1 (5 bases). This CDR3 is built from 13 residues. From germline, CDR1 is SGHDT and CDR2 YYEEEE. V was pared by 2 bases and J by 5 bases, with 10 bases between. The variable domain in full, with the rest retrieved from reference TRBV5-6 and TRBJ2-5, is DAGVTQSPTHLIKTRGQQVTLRCSPKSGHDTVSWYQQALGQGPQFIFQYYEEEERQRGNFPDRFSGHQFPNYSSELNVNALLLGDSALYLCASSFLSGETQYFGPGTRLLVL.

The chain employs TRBV10-2 and TRBJ1-2; 8 positions agree with TRBD1. The CDR3 covers 18 residues. Germline CDR1 WSHSY, CDR2 SAAADI. V lost 2 bases, J lost 0 bases, and 11 bases stayed unmatched. CDR3 in amino acids: CASSENSLAGGSNYGYTF. CDR3 in DNA: TGCGCCAGCAGTGAGAATAGCTTGGCAGGGGGCTCTAACTATGGCTACACCTTC.

Worth noting for this clone: This CDR3 is also generated by other DNA sequences in the sample. The chain couples TRBV7-9 to TRBJ2-5; no clear D gene. The J call may be wrong; the DNA end is better matched by TRBJ2-7. The V gene's germline CDR1 is SEHNR and CDR2 FQNEAQ (reference sequence). The length of the CDR3 is 11 residues. CDR3: CASSPSYEQYF. CDR3 coding DNA: TGTGCCAGCAGTCCTTCTTACGAGCAGTACTTC.

This clone was counted a single time. The chain links TRBV7-3 to TRBJ2-1; the match to TRBD2 covers 12 bases. Germline V lookup: CDR1 SGHTA, CDR2 FQGTGA. V shed 2 bases, J shed 6 bases, and the junction held 8 bases outside the gene matches. The CDR3 is 17 residues long. This CDR3 is CASSLQGGLAGSNEQFF. As DNA, the CDR3 is TGTGCCAGCAGCTTACAGGGCGGACTAGCGGGGAGCAATGAGCAGTTCTTC.

The rearrangement links TRBV28 to TRBJ2-7, with 9 bases fitting TRBD1. Germline V lookup: CDR1 MDHEN, CDR2 SYDVKM. J gave up 0 bases and V 6 bases, and 9 bases lay outside the gene matches. The CDR3 totals 16 residues. The CDR3 loop is CASSLTGTGISYEQYF. DNA of the CDR3: TGTGCCAGCAGCCTGACCGGGACAGGGATCTCCTACGAGCAGTACTTC.

The chain uses TRBV7-8 and TRBJ2-2; D might be TRBD1 (5 bases). Germline loops: CDR1 SGHVS, CDR2 FQNEAQ. V shed 3 bases and J shed 1 base, with 9 bases lying between them. The length of the CDR3 is 15 residues. CDR3 in DNA: TGTGCCAGCAGCTTCGTGACAGTGAACACCGGGGAGCTGTTTTTT. Its translation: CASSFVTVNTGELFF.

The CDR3 reads CASSPSDRGSNQPQHF. The CDR3 DNA sequence: TGTGCCAGCAGCCCGTCTGACAGGGGCAGCAATCAGCCCCAGCATTTT. This chain uses TRBV9 with TRBJ1-5, with 8 nucleotides matching TRBD1. After removal of 4 bases from V and 1 base from J, the junction contained 7 bases not matched to a gene. The CDR3 is 16 residues long. Germline V CDR1 and CDR2: SGDLS, YYNGEE.

This chain joins TRBV4-2 and TRBJ2-2, with a tentative D call TRBD1 (6 bases). The germline CDR1 and CDR2 sequences are LGHNA and YNFKEQ. V was cut by 6 bases and J by 0 bases, with 14 bases left in between. This CDR3 is 16 amino acids long. The CDR3 DNA follows: TGTGCCAGCAGTCGAATCCAGGGGTCGAACACCGGGGAGCTGTTTTTT. The encoded protein is CASSRIQGSNTGELFF.

This clone was picked up a small number of times. This chain connects TRBV7-9 to TRBJ2-7; weak D call: TRBD2 (6 bases). V was clipped by 4 bases and J by 6 bases, with 16 bases between them. Germline V gene sequence: CDR1 SEHNR, CDR2 FQNEAQ (reference sequence). The CDR3 totals 14 residues. The CDR3, as DNA: TGTGCCAGCAGCTACTCCGGGACTTTAGCCGAGCAGTACTTC. Translating it yields CASSYSGTLAEQYF.

This chain connects TRBV5-1 to TRBJ2-1; 13 bases map to TRBD2. Germline lookup yields CDR1 SGHRS and CDR2 YFSETQ. The CDR3 totals 14 residues. V gave up 2 bases and J gave up 10 bases; unmatched junction bases: 3. The CDR3 coding sequence is TGCGCCAGCAGCTTCGGGACTAGCGGGACGGAGCAGTTCTTC. It encodes CASSFGTSGTEQFF.

The chain combines TRBV19 with TRBJ1-6, with D uncertain. Deletions cut 1 base from V and 0 bases from J, with 10 bases between. The length of the CDR3 is 17 residues. Looked up from germline, CDR1 is LNHDA and CDR2 is SQIVND (reference sequence). CDR3 nucleotides: TGTGCCAGTAGTATAGGGGCCCACAGCTCCTATAATTCACCCCTCCACTTT. Its protein is CASSIGAHSSYNSPLHF. Based on the CDR3 plus reference TRBV19 and TRBJ1-6, the full variable domain is DGGITQSPKYLFRKEGQNVTLSCEQNLNHDAMYWYRQDPGQGLRLIYYSQIVNDFQKGDIAEGYSVSREKKESFPLTVTSAQKNPTAFYLCASSIGAHSSYNSPLHFGNGTRLTVT.

The chain is built from TRBV18 and TRBJ1-3; D is perhaps TRBD1 (6 bases). This CDR3 spans 17 amino acids. Per germline, CDR1 KGHSH and CDR2 LQKENI. Trimming removed 4 bases from V and 0 bases from J, with 16 bases in between. The CDR3 loop reads CASSRSAAGASGNTIYF. The CDR3 bases are TGTGCCAGCTCACGCTCAGCGGCAGGGGCCTCTGGAAACACCATATATTTT.

The chain couples TRBV29-1 to TRBJ1-2, with TRBD1 matching 8 bases. CDR3 length: 12 residues. The trim removed 6 bases at V and 7 bases at J, leaving 7 bases unmatched. Germline V gene data show CDR1 as SQVTM and CDR2 as ANQGSEA. The CDR3 is CSVGGQGAGYTF. CDR3 nucleotide sequence: TGCAGCGTGGGAGGGCAGGGGGCTGGCTACACCTTC.

The rearrangement uses TRBV13 and TRBJ2-7; 7 bases are a match to TRBD2. The CDR3 length is 16 residues. V trimming: 5 bases; J trimming: 6 bases; junction bases outside the gene matches: 16. Germline V gene sequence: CDR1 PRHDT, CDR2 FYEKMQ (reference sequence). The CDR3 DNA is TGTGCCAGCAGCCCCCGTTGGGCGGGAGAGTACATCGAGCAGTACTTC. Its translation is CASSPRWAGEYIEQYF.

Worth noting for this clone: A read error may produce the germline difference seen at one junction end. J is TRBJ2-3 and V is TRBV7-9, with TRBD2 matching 7 bases. Germline CDR1 SEHNR, CDR2 FQNEAQ (reference sequence). The CDR3 is 16 residues long. Here the CDR3 reads CSSSSSWREHPDTQYF. The CDR3 DNA reads as TGTTCCAGCAGCTCCTCCTGGCGGGAGCACCCAGATACGCAGTATTTT.

The V call is TRBV5-1, the J call TRBJ1-1; the D is unclear. Per germline, CDR1 SGHRS and CDR2 YFSETQ. V was cut by 2 bases and J by 2 bases, with 7 bases left in between. This CDR3 region has 13 residues. Written as DNA, the CDR3 is TGCGCCAGCAGCTTAAACATAAACACTGAAGCTTTCTTT. Protein sequence: CASSLNINTEAFF.

This clone showed up just once. The rearrangement joins TRBV7-3 to TRBJ2-1; 7 bases agree with TRBD1. Germline V lookup: CDR1 SGHTA, CDR2 FQGTGA. The CDR3 sequence is 16 residues long. J was trimmed by 4 bases and V by 5 bases; bases with no gene match: 11. The CDR3 here is CASSVTGRGPYNEQFF. CDR3 in DNA: TGTGCCAGCAGCGTGACAGGTAGGGGGCCTTACAATGAGCAGTTCTTC.

The chain joins TRBV5-1 to TRBJ2-7; TRBD2 matches 9 bases. V trimming: 0 bases; J trimming: 1 base; junction bases outside the gene matches: 2. This CDR3 region has 15 residues. Germline V lookup: CDR1 SGHRS, CDR2 YFSETQ. The CDR3 loop reads CASSLGSGSSYEQYF. The CDR3 region has the DNA TGCGCCAGCAGCTTGGGTAGCGGGAGTTCCTACGAGCAGTACTTC. Using reference TRBV5-1 and TRBJ2-7 for the parts outside the CDR3, the full variable domain is KAGVTQTPRYLIKTRGQQVTLSCSPISGHRSVSWYQQTPGQGLQFLFEYFSETQRNKGNFPGRFSGRQFSNSRSEMNVSTLELGDSALYLCASSLGSGSSYEQYFGPGTRLTVT.